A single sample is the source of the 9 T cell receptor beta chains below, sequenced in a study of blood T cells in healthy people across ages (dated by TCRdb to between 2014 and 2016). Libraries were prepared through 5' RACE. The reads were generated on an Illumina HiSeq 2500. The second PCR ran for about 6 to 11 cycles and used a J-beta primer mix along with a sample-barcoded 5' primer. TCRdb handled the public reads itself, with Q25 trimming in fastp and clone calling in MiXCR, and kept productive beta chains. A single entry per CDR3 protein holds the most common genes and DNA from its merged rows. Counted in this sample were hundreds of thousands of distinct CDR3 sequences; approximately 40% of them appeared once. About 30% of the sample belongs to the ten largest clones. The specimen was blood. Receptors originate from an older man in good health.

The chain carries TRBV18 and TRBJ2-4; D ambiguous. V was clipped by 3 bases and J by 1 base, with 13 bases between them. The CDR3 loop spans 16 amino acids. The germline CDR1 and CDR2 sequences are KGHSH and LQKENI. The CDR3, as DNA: TGTGCCAGCTCACCGATTGTGCAGGAGGCCAAAAACATTCAGTACTTC. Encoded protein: CASSPIVQEAKNIQYF.

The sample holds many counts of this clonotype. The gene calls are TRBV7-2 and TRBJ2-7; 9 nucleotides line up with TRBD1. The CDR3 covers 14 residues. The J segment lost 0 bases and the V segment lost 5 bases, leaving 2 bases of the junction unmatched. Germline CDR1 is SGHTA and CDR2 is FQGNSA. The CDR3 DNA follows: TGTGCCAGCAGCGAGGGACAGGGCTCCTACGAGCAGTACTTC. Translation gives CASSEGQGSYEQYF.

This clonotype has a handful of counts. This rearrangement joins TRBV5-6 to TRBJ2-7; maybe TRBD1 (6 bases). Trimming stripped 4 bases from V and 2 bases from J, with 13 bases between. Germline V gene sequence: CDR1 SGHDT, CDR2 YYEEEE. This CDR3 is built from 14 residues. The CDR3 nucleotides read TGTGCCAGCAGCCTGGGGGACACCACCTACGAGCAGTACTTC. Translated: CASSLGDTTYEQYF.

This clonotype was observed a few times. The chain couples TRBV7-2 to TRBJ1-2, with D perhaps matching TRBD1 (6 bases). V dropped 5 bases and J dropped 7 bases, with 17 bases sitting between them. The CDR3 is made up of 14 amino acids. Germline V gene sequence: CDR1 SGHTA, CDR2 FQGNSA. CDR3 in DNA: TGTGCCAGCAGCACGAGGACAGTCAGTGTTGGCTACACCTTC. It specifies CASSTRTVSVGYTF.

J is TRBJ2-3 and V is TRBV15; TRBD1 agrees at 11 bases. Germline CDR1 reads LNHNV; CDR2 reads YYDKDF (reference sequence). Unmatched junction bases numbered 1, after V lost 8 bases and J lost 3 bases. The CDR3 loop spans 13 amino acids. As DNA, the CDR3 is TGTGCCACCGGGACAGGGGGAACAGATACGCAGTATTTT. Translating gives CATGTGGTDTQYF.

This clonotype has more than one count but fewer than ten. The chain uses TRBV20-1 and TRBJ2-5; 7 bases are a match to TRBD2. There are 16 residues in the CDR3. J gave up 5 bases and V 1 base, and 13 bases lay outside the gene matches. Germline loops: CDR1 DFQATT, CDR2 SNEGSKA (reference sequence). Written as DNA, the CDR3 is TGCAGTGCTAGAGCTACCTGGGGAGGGATAGAGGAGACCCAGTACTTC. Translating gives CSARATWGGIEETQYF.

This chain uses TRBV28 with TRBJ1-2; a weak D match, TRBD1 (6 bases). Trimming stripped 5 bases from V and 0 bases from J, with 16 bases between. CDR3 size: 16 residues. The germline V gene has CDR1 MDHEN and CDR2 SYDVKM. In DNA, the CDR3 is TGTGCCAGCAGTCTCTTCGGACAGAAAGCTAACTATGGCTACACCTTC. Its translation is CASSLFGQKANYGYTF.

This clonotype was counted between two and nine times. This CDR3 reads CASRKLAGVVDTQYF. The CDR3 bases are TGTGCCAGCCGTAAACTAGCGGGAGTCGTAGATACGCAGTATTTT. The rearrangement links TRBV28 to TRBJ2-3, with 11 bases aligning to TRBD2. J gave up 5 bases and V 8 bases, and 9 bases lay outside the gene matches. The CDR3 totals 15 residues. Germline-derived CDR1 and CDR2 are MDHEN and SYDVKM.

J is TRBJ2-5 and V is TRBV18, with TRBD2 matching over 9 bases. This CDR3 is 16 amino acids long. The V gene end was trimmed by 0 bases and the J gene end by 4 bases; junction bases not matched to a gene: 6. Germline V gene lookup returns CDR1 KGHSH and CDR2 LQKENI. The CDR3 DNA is TGTGCCAGCTCACCACCTGGGACAGCGGGAGGAGAGACCCAGTACTTC. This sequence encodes CASSPPGTAGGETQYF.